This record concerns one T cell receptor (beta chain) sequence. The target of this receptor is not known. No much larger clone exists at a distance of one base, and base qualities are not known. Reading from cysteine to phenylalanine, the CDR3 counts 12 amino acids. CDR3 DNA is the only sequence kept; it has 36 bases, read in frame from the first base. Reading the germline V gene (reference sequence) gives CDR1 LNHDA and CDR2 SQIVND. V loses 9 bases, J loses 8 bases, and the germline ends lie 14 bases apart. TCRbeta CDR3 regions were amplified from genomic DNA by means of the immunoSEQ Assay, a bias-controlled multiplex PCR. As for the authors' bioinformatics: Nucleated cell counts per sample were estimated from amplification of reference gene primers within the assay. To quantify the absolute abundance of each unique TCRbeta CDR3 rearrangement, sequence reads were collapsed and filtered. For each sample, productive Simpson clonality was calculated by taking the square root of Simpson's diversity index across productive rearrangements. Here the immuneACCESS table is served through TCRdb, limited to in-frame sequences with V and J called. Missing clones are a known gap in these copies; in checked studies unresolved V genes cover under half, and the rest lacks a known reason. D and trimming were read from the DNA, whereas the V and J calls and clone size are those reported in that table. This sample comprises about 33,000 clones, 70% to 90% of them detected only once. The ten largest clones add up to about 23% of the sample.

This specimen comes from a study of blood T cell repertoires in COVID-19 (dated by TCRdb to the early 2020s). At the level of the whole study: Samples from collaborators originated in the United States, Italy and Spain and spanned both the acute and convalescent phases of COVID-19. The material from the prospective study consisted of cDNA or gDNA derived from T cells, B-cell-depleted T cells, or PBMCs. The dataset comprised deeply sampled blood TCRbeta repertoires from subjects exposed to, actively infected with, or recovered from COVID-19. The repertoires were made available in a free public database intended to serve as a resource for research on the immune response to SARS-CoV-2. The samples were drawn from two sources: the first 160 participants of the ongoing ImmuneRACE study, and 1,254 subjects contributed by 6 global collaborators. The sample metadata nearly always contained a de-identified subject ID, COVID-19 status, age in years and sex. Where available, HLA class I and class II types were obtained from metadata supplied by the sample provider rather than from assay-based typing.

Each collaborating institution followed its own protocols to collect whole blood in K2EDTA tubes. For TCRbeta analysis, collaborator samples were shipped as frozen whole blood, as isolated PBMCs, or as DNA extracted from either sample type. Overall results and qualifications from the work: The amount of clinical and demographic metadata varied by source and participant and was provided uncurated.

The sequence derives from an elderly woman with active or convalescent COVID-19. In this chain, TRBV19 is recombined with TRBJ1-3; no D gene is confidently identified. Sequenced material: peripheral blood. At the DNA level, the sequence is TGTGCCAGCACCGCCGGTGCATACACCATATATTTT. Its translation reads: CASTAGAYTIYF.